The sequence of this T cell receptor (beta chain) was determined in a study of CD8 T cells in Susac syndrome. The RNA input was about 0.5 to 1 ug, and it was reverse transcribed with random hexamers. It was immunoSEQ multiplex PCR that amplified TCR beta CDR3 across 54 Vbeta and 13 Jbeta. TCRdb processed the immunoSEQ multiplex PCR reads anew with MiXCR; each CDR3 protein has one entry. This sample yields 250,000 or so distinct CDR3 sequences, of which 93% are seen a single time; approximately 0.072% belongs to the top ten. CDR1 is SNHLY, CDR2 FYNNEI, per germline. The germline V and J ends were trimmed by 7 bases and 0 bases, with 12 bases remaining between them. CDR3 size: 14 residues. TEMRA cells were enriched by FACS, while CD8+ and CD4+ T cells were obtained through a negative isolation that was performed magnetically.

The sequence was collected from a human donor with multiple sclerosis. The sequenced sample consisted of CD4+ T cells from PBMCs. This chain joins TRBV2 and TRBJ2-5; possible D gene TRBD2, 5 bases. This chain's CDR3 is CASMGEVYQETQYF. The CDR3 region has the DNA TGTGCCAGCATGGGAGAGGTGTACCAAGAGACCCAGTACTTC.